This T cell receptor (beta chain) appears in the sequencing data of a study of control samples from healthy donors and cancer patients. The CDR3 consists of 16 residues. Per the germline V gene, CDR1 is SGDLS and CDR2 is YYNGEE. After removal of 0 bases from V and 5 bases from J, the junction contained 8 bases not matched to a gene. The protocol was immunoSEQ multiplex PCR, while the TCRdb copy is restricted to in-frame clones and leaves out a portion. The table shows 150,000 to 200,000 clones, with around 88% occurring only once. V usage is TRBV9 and J usage is TRBJ2-1; 7 bases fit TRBD1. Sample: blood. This clonotype was obtained from a woman aged 25-40 years in good health. The CDR3: CASSVGLGTVDNEQFF. CDR3 in DNA: TGTGCCAGCAGCGTAGGATTAGGGACAGTGGACAATGAGCAGTTCTTC.